One sample yielded the 10 T cell receptor beta chains listed below, sequenced in a study of T cells in Graves' hyperthyroidism and ophthalmopathy. Amplification yielded TCR beta CDR3 regions, with RNA transcripts as the source. The HTBI primer set served for first-round RT-PCR of the TCR CDR3. TCRdb ran MiXCR on the multiplex PCR reads and lists one entry per CDR3 protein. The sample yields 500,000 to 750,000 distinct CDR3 sequences, more than 13% seen once. The sequenced material came from blood. These receptors came from a woman younger than 35 with Graves' ophthalmopathy.

This clonotype was picked up one time. A much larger clone differs by one base, so this may be a read error. In this CDR3 the conserved last residue, phenylalanine or tryptophan, is missing, so a read error is likely. This rearrangement joins TRBV20-1 to TRBJ1-6, with 8 bases matching TRBD1. This CDR3 has 17 residues. CDR1 is DFQATT, CDR2 SNEGSKA, per germline (reference sequence). J gave up 5 bases and V 7 bases, and 16 bases lay outside the gene matches. CDR3 residues: CSVPRTGMIGNNSPLHL. The CDR3 nucleotides are TGCAGTGTCCCCCGGACAGGGATGATCGGCAATAATTCACCCCTCCACCTT.

This chain joins TRBV11-2 and TRBJ1-3; 8 positions match TRBD1. V was pared by 2 bases and J by 3 bases, with 3 bases of the junction left unmatched. Per germline, CDR1 SGHAT and CDR2 FQNNGV. The CDR3 has 15 residues. CDR3 in amino acids: CASSLPDRGGNTIYF. As DNA, the CDR3 is TGTGCCAGCAGCTTACCCGACAGGGGTGGAAACACCATATATTTT.

This clonotype has at least ten counts. The CDR3 bases are TGTGCCTGGGGGACAGAGCACAATCAGCCCCAGCATTTT. Protein product: CAWGTEHNQPQHF. The chain uses TRBV30 and TRBJ1-5, with 7 bases identical to TRBD1. Germline CDR1 is GTSNPN and CDR2 is SVGIG (reference sequence). V was pared by 5 bases and J by 3 bases, with 4 bases of the junction left unmatched. The CDR3 runs to 13 residues.

This clonotype was detected only a few times. The rearrangement uses TRBV10-3 and TRBJ2-5; tentatively, D is TRBD2 (6 bases). Germline V gene sequence: CDR1 ENHRY, CDR2 SYGVKD. The CDR3 totals 15 residues. V lost 5 bases, J lost 1 base, and 14 bases lay in between. In nucleotides, the CDR3 is TGTGCCATCAGTCTCGGGAGCCCGCCCCAAGAGACCCAGTACTTC. This gives the protein CAISLGSPPQETQYF.

This clonotype came up many times. The CDR3: CSAAAATSGSPYEQYF. As DNA, the CDR3 is TGCAGTGCTGCTGCGGCGACTAGCGGGAGTCCCTACGAGCAGTACTTC. The chain has TRBV20-1 and TRBJ2-7; 12 nucleotides match TRBD2. Germline loops: CDR1 DFQATT, CDR2 SNEGSKA (reference sequence). The CDR3 consists of 16 residues. V lost 5 bases and J lost 2; bases outside the gene matches: 10.

The V gene is TRBV12-3 or TRBV12-4, the J gene TRBJ2-7, with 7 bases that match TRBD1. V lost 5 bases to trimming and J lost 4 bases; unmatched junction nucleotides: 11. The CDR3 runs 15 residues. The CDR3 DNA reads as TGTGCCAGCAGTAAAGACAGGGAAAACCGATACGAGCAGTACTTC. Protein: CASSKDRENRYEQYF.

Ten or more counts support this clonotype. The V call is TRBV6-1, the J call TRBJ1-1; the D is unclear. V lost 8 bases to trimming and J lost 5 bases, with 9 bases between them. The CDR3 extends over 11 amino acids. Per germline, CDR1 MNHNS and CDR2 SASEGT. DNA for the CDR3: TGTGCCAGCGTGGGTTGGACTGAAGCTTTCTTT. Amino acids: CASVGWTEAFF.

This clonotype was counted many times. The chain joins TRBV18 to TRBJ2-7; D is tentatively TRBD1 or TRBD2 (5 bases each). The germline V and J ends were trimmed by 3 bases and 2 bases, with 11 bases remaining between them. The CDR3 totals 14 residues. Germline V gene lookup returns CDR1 KGHSH and CDR2 LQKENI. The chain's CDR3 is CASSPGRSPYEQYF. DNA of the CDR3: TGTGCCAGCTCACCGGGACGGTCGCCCTACGAGCAGTACTTC.

This clonotype came up many times. The chain uses TRBV12-3 or TRBV12-4 and TRBJ1-1; 7 nucleotides match TRBD1. The CDR3 is made up of 13 amino acids. V shed 5 bases and J 4 bases; nucleotides not matched to a gene: 4. As DNA, the CDR3 is TGTGCCAGCAGTGTGAGGACAGGCACTGAAGCTTTCTTT. Its protein is CASSVRTGTEAFF.

V and J are TRBV3-1 and TRBJ2-1; 7 bases line up with TRBD1. V was clipped by 1 base and J by 3 bases; unmatched bases: 9. CDR3 size: 17 residues. Germline V gene lookup returns CDR1 LGHDT and CDR2 YNNKEL (reference sequence). In DNA, the CDR3 is TGTGCCAGCAGCCAAGGTAGCTTCGGGGACAGCTACAATGAGCAGTTCTTC. It specifies CASSQGSFGDSYNEQFF.